Described below is a single TCR beta chain sequence and its context. Its target is unknown. The sample originates from a study of OX40 agonist ivuxolimab in advanced cancers. In the study overall: The patients got ivuxolimab, which is an agonistic anti-OX40 (CD134) antibody. Patients received intravenous ivuxolimab every 2 weeks at 0.01 to 10 mg/kg.

The study, taken as a whole, reports: Mean expanded clone counts were higher in CD8+ than CD4+ T cells. Specificity for antigen went undetermined in the expanded peripheral T cells.

Some clones are missing from TCRdb's copy, which holds only in-frame ones; the method was immunoSEQ multiplex PCR. Found here are tens of thousands of clones, approximately 90% of them singletons; the top ten hold under 0.65%. Trimming took 2 bases from V and 7 from J, leaving 12 bases between them. The CDR3 is 14 residues long. The germline V gene has CDR1 MDHEN and CDR2 SYDVKM. V usage is TRBV28 and J usage is TRBJ2-4; possibly TRBD1 for D (6 bases). The receptor comes from an adult with an advanced solid tumor such as melanoma, head and neck, liver or kidney cancer. The sample in question was CD4+ or CD8+ T cells sorted from blood, obtained in a trial of the OX40 agonist ivuxolimab. In DNA, the CDR3 is TGTGCCAGCAGTTTAAGCGGAACAGGGAACATTCAGTACTTC. Residues: CASSLSGTGNIQYF.